This T cell receptor beta chain was sequenced in a study of blood T cells in healthy people across ages (dated by TCRdb to between 2014 and 2017). Broadly, across the study: Template switching captured roughly one uniquely barcoded TCR beta cDNA molecule per two T cells in model experiments. Age-related changes in TCR beta repertoire diversity were measured in the study by deep sequencing normalized with unique cDNA molecular identifiers. The donors were split into four age groups: young (average around 15 years), middle-aged (about 40), aged (more than 60) and long-lived (approximately 80). To avoid experimental bias, donors of different ages were distributed randomly across sequencing lanes. The study analyzed two additional independent replicas of 1 million unique cDNA reads from the same blood draw for two donors, one aged 18 to 30 and one aged 80 or older.

Overall study results and their limits: Because donor CMV infection status was unknown, age-related changes in expanded clonotypes were potentially confounded. Observed TCR beta diversity per million T cells fell roughly linearly with age, and a significant reduction was already apparent by age around 44. Because profiling used bulk unsorted PBMCs, naive and antigen-experienced compartments could not be compared conclusively. Compared with the aged group, the long-lived group had more naive CD4+ T cells, fewer expanded clones and increased TCR diversity, suggesting age selection. A strong correlation was found between observed TCR beta diversity and the percentage of naive T cells measured by flow cytometry. Total diversity estimates from one million sequenced T cells were considered lower bounds and underestimates.

The approximately 39 donors, aged about 6 to 95 years, were systemically healthy Caucasian individuals from Russia. Each donor gave around 9 milliliters of peripheral blood, collected into EDTA-treated Vacutainer tubes. Ficoll-Paque density-gradient centrifugation was used to isolate PBMCs, with at least 6.5 million per sample. Total RNA was extracted from PBMCs with Trizol reagent, with at least 6 micrograms obtained per sample. For every donor, an aliquot of PBMCs went through flow cytometry to measure the percentages of naive CD45RAhigh/CD27high T cells. On this clonotype: Its specific antigen is unknown. No much larger clone exists at a distance of one base, and base qualities are not known.

Library preparation employed 5' RACE. This sample was sequenced with an Illumina HiSeq 2500. A second PCR of about 6 to 12 cycles was run with a J-beta primer mix and a sample-barcoded 5' primer. A template-switch 5' adaptor carrying 12 random nucleotides introduced a unique molecular identifier onto each TCR beta cDNA molecule. Each sample yielded at least 2.5 million CDR3-containing paired-end reads. The Mint cDNA synthesis kit, primed by a TRBC-specific oligonucleotide, was used to synthesize first-strand cDNA from all RNA. Following uracil-DNA glycosylase treatment, a first 18-cycle PCR with universal primers M1SS and BC2_uni_R was performed on all cDNA. Regarding the original processing steps: Each sample was normalized by randomly selecting 1 million high-quality reads, each carrying a distinct molecular identifier. Reads sharing molecular identifiers were discarded rather than binned into consensus sequences. MiTCR, run with a Q25 quality threshold and the strictest error-elimination algorithm, handled CDR3 identification, clonotype clustering and error correction. A nonparametric unseen species model using Euler transformation provided a lower-bound estimate of total TCR beta diversity. Starting from the raw public reads, TCRdb applied fastp trimming at Q25, assembled clones with MiXCR and retained in-frame beta chains. Every entry covers one CDR3 protein and lists the most common genes and DNA from its rows. These V and J calls derive from TCRdb rather than the authors' analysis. Recorded for this sample are about 2 million distinct CDR3 sequences; 49% of them occurred a single time. The ten most abundant clones make up over 2% of the sample.

From the cysteine up to the phenylalanine, the CDR3 has a length of 13 residues. CDR3 DNA is the only sequence kept; it has 39 bases, read in frame from the first base. For CDR1 and CDR2, the germline V gene (reference sequence) lists DFQATT and SNEGSKA. V has 1 base trimmed and J has 1 base trimmed; junction bases matching no gene number 0. The sequenced material came from blood. The chain couples TRBV20-1 to TRBJ2-5; 7 bases in the junction line up with TRBD1. The receptor's source is a woman between 35 and 50 years old in good health. The DNA sequence reads TGCAGTGCTAGAGGGGACAGCCAAGAGACCCAGTACTTC. Translation gives CSARGDSQETQYF.